These 13 T cell receptor beta chains came from one sample sequenced in a study of OX40 agonist ivuxolimab in advanced cancers. Clones were read by immunoSEQ multiplex PCR, and TCRdb kept only the in-frame ones, dropping some. The sample lists approximately 63,000 clones, 86% occurring once. The material sequenced was CD4+ or CD8+ T cells sorted from blood, taken in a trial of the OX40 agonist ivuxolimab. These receptors were taken from an adult with an advanced solid tumor such as melanoma, head and neck, liver or kidney cancer.

The chain recombines TRBV5-1 with TRBJ2-7; TRBD2 matches at 10 bases. The germline gives CDR1 SGHRS, CDR2 YFSETQ. This CDR3 has 15 amino acids. V trimming: 0 bases; J trimming: 3 bases; junction bases outside the gene matches: 3. The chain's CDR3 is CASSLGTSGFYEQYF. The CDR3 DNA is TGCGCCAGCAGCTTGGGGACTAGCGGTTTCTACGAGCAGTACTTC. The entire variable domain, with the rest obtained from reference TRBV5-1 and TRBJ2-7, is as follows: KAGVTQTPRYLIKTRGQQVTLSCSPISGHRSVSWYQQTPGQGLQFLFEYFSETQRNKGNFPGRFSGRQFSNSRSEMNVSTLELGDSALYLCASSLGTSGFYEQYFGPGTRLTVT.

The chain couples TRBV6-6 to TRBJ2-3, with 7 bases that match TRBD2. CDR3 length: 14 residues. The V gene end was trimmed by 8 bases and the J gene end by 4 bases; junction bases not matched to a gene: 9. Germline lookup yields CDR1 MNHNY and CDR2 SVGAGI (reference sequence). CDR3 residues: CASGSGTGADTQYF. In DNA, the CDR3 is TGTGCCAGCGGAAGCGGGACCGGGGCAGATACGCAGTATTTT.

The chain combines TRBV21-1 with TRBJ2-7; the table names TRBD1, a call not compared with the DNA. TRBV21-1 is listed as a pseudogene. The CDR3 length is 15 residues. The CDR3 loop is CASSDALDRSYEQYF. CDR3 bases: TGTGCCAGCAGCGACGCCCTAGACAGATCCTACGAGCAGTACTTC.

J is TRBJ2-1 and V is TRBV19, with 11 nucleotides matching TRBD2. V was pared by 3 bases and J by 0 bases, with 7 bases of the junction left unmatched. Per germline, CDR1 LNHDA and CDR2 SQIVND (reference sequence). This CDR3 has 18 amino acids. CDR3 bases: TGTGCCAGTAGTATGGCGGGACTAGCGGAGTTCTCCTACAATGAGCAGTTCTTC. The encoded protein is CASSMAGLAEFSYNEQFF.

The chain recombines TRBV7-8 with TRBJ1-1; TRBD1 agrees at 9 bases. Germline CDR1 SGHVS, CDR2 FQNEAQ. Germline trimming cut 5 bases from V and 1 base from J; bases unmatched to any gene: 2. The CDR3 extends over 14 amino acids. CDR3 residues: CASSRGQGNTEAFF. CDR3 coding DNA: TGTGCCAGCAGCCGGGGACAGGGGAACACTGAAGCTTTCTTT. Based on the CDR3 plus reference TRBV7-8 and TRBJ1-1, the full variable domain is GAGVSQSPRYKVAKRGQDVALRCDPISGHVSLFWYQQALGQGPEFLTYFQNEAQLDKSGLPSDRFFAERPEGSVSTLKIQRTQQEDSAVYLCASSRGQGNTEAFFGQGTRLTVV.

The genes are TRBV5-1 and TRBJ2-1; tentatively, D is TRBD2 (5 bases). The CDR3 consists of 14 residues. Trimming removed 2 bases at V and 0 bases at J, with 6 bases between. Germline loops: CDR1 SGHRS, CDR2 YFSETQ. The CDR3 DNA is TGCGCCAGCAGCTTCGGGGTCTCCTACAATGAGCAGTTCTTC. The encoded protein is CASSFGVSYNEQFF.

The gene calls are TRBV27 and TRBJ1-1; 9 bases align to TRBD1. The CDR3 is made up of 13 amino acids. Germline V gene sequence: CDR1 MNHEY, CDR2 SMNVEV (reference sequence). The junction had 3 bases not matched to a gene; V was cut back by 5 bases and J by 5 bases. CDR3 in amino acids: CASSPDRGTEAFF. In DNA form, the CDR3 reads TGTGCCAGCAGTCCGGACAGGGGAACTGAAGCTTTCTTT.

The gene calls are TRBV5-1 and TRBJ2-3; D is possibly TRBD2 (7 bases). Trimming stripped 2 bases from V and 4 bases from J, with 14 bases between. Germline loops: CDR1 SGHRS, CDR2 YFSETQ. The CDR3 has 15 amino acids. The CDR3 reads CASSFGGADADTQYF. For the CDR3, the DNA is TGCGCCAGCAGCTTTGGGGGGGCGGACGCAGATACGCAGTATTTT.

The sample holds one count of this clone. The chain carries TRBV5-1 and TRBJ2-7; D is tentatively TRBD1 or TRBD2 (5 bases each). Trimming shortened V by 4 bases and J by 2 bases, and 10 bases separated the two germline ends. The CDR3 totals 13 residues. The germline gives CDR1 SGHRS, CDR2 YFSETQ. The CDR3 coding sequence is TGCGCCAGCAGCCCAGTGGGACCCTACGAGCAGTACTTC. Translation gives CASSPVGPYEQYF.

This chain links TRBV5-1 with TRBJ1-1; no definite D call. CDR1 is SGHRS and CDR2 is YFSETQ in the germline V gene. Trimming removed 4 bases from V and 0 bases from J, with 7 bases in between. This CDR3 has 13 amino acids. CDR3 region: CASSRGMNTEAFF. DNA of the CDR3: TGCGCCAGCAGCCGAGGAATGAACACTGAAGCTTTCTTT.

V is TRBV19 and J is TRBJ2-3, with 7 bases lining up with TRBD1. The CDR3 covers 15 residues. Trimming at V came to 5 bases and at J to 0 bases, leaving 5 bases not matched to a gene. CDR1 LNHDA and CDR2 SQIVND come from the germline V gene (reference sequence). The CDR3 DNA reads as TGTGCCAGTAGTGATGAGGACAGGAGCACAGATACGCAGTATTTT. Translated: CASSDEDRSTDTQYF. Based on the CDR3 plus reference TRBV19 and TRBJ2-3, the full variable domain is DGGITQSPKYLFRKEGQNVTLSCEQNLNHDAMYWYRQDPGQGLRLIYYSQIVNDFQKGDIAEGYSVSREKKESFPLTVTSAQKNPTAFYLCASSDEDRSTDTQYFGPGTRLTVL.

The V and J genes are TRBV30 and TRBJ1-1; no definite D call. This CDR3 comprises 14 residues. The V gene lost 3 bases and the J gene lost 1 base, with 12 bases spanning the gap. Germline CDR1 reads GTSNPN; CDR2 reads SVGIG (reference sequence). In DNA form, the CDR3 reads TGTGCCTGGAGGAAAAGGATTGGGAACACTGAAGCTTTCTTT. This translates into CAWRKRIGNTEAFF.

The chain has TRBV19 and TRBJ1-1; D unresolved. The CDR3 is made up of 13 amino acids. Germline V CDR1 and CDR2: LNHDA, SQIVND (reference sequence). Trimming removed 5 bases from V and 10 bases from J, with 17 bases in between. CDR3 coding DNA: TGTGCCAGTAGTGCCCAACAAGAAGTAGGAGCTTTCTTT. Translated, it gives CASSAQQEVGAFF.